The 8 T cell receptor beta chains presented below share a single source sample, sequenced in a study of CD8+ T cells in alopecia areata. Treatment given: oral pan-JAK inhibitor, 5-10 mg twice daily. Isolated RNA was reverse transcribed into cDNA used as the sequencing template. Assay: immunoSEQ multiplex PCR; the TCRdb copy retains only in-frame clones and omits some. Of roughly 40,000 clones in the sample, about 71% were seen once. Sequencing used CD8+ T cells sorted from blood, obtained at week 4, from a patient treated with tofacitinib. The receptors were sampled from a human donor with alopecia areata.

This chain connects TRBV7-9 to TRBJ2-3; the match to TRBD2 covers 14 bases. The CDR3 is 17 amino acids. The germline CDR1 and CDR2 sequences are SEHNR and FQNEAQ (reference sequence). The trim removed 5 bases at V and 6 bases at J, leaving 10 bases unmatched. CDR3 residues: CASSPTSGGAVLDTQYF. In DNA form, the CDR3 reads TGTGCCAGCAGCCCGACTAGCGGGGGGGCAGTTCTCGATACGCAGTATTTT.

The chain joins TRBV7-2 to TRBJ2-7, with D perhaps matching TRBD2 (6 bases). With 5 bases removed from V and 7 bases from J, the gap between germline ends came to 15 bases. Germline CDR1 is SGHTA and CDR2 is FQGNSA. CDR3 length: 13 amino acids. The CDR3 sequence is CASSEGPAGEQYF. For the CDR3, the DNA is TGTGCCAGCAGCGAGGGACCCGCGGGGGAGCAGTACTTC.

The gene calls are TRBV10-2 and TRBJ2-7; D tentatively fits TRBD1 or TRBD2 (5 bases each). Trimming shortened V by 2 bases and J by 2 bases, and 7 bases separated the two germline ends. This CDR3 spans 13 amino acids. The germline gives CDR1 WSHSY, CDR2 SAAADI. CDR3 sequence reads: CASSERGAYEQYF. CDR3 bases: TGCGCCAGCAGTGAGAGGGGAGCCTACGAGCAGTACTTC.

This chain joins TRBV7-2 and TRBJ2-1; 8 bases fit TRBD2. This CDR3 is 19 amino acids long. J gave up 1 base and V 1 base, and 12 bases lay outside the gene matches. In germline, CDR1 is SGHTA, CDR2 FQGNSA. The CDR3, as DNA: TGTGCCAGCAGCTTAGTTCCGACGGGAGGGTACGGTTCCTACAATGAGCAGTTCTTC. Amino acids: CASSLVPTGGYGSYNEQFF.

The rearrangement uses TRBV5-6 and TRBJ2-7; no reliable D call. CDR1 SGHDT and CDR2 YYEEEE come from the germline V gene. Trimming took 0 bases from V and 2 from J, leaving 6 bases between them. This CDR3 region has 13 residues. This CDR3 is CASSLDSTYEQYF. CDR3 in DNA: TGTGCCAGCAGCTTGGACAGTACCTACGAGCAGTACTTC.

J is TRBJ2-2 and V is TRBV30; TRBD2 is a possible D gene (5 bases). CDR1 is GTSNPN, CDR2 SVGIG, per germline (reference sequence). The ends were cut back, 0 bases at V and 7 bases at J, with 9 bases in the middle. This CDR3 spans 13 amino acids. CDR3 loop: CAWSVTGNGELFF. In DNA form, the CDR3 reads TGTGCCTGGAGTGTAACGGGGAACGGGGAGCTGTTTTTT.

This chain's CDR3 is CASRRGTGRNQPQHF. The CDR3 region has the DNA TGTGCCAGCAGGCGAGGGACAGGAAGGAATCAGCCCCAGCATTTT. The chain has TRBV5-6 and TRBJ1-5, with 8 bases that match TRBD1. The germline gives CDR1 SGHDT, CDR2 YYEEEE. The CDR3 is 15 amino acids. V was pared by 5 bases and J by 4 bases, with 8 bases of the junction left unmatched.

The CDR3: CASSERAGANQPQHF. The CDR3 nucleotides are TGTGCCAGCAGTGAACGGGCAGGGGCCAATCAGCCCCAGCATTTT. The chain couples TRBV2 to TRBJ1-5; D may be TRBD1 (6 bases). V lost 2 bases and J 3 bases, leaving 11 bases between the germline ends. The CDR3 contains 15 residues. Germline CDR1 SNHLY, CDR2 FYNNEI.